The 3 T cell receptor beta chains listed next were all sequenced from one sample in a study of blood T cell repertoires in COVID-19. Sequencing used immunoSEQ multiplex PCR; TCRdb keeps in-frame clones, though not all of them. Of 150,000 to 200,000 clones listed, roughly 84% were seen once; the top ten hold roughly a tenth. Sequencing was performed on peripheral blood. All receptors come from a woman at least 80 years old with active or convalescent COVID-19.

CDR3 sequence: CASTRGIGDGYTF. DNA for the CDR3: TGTGCCAGCACCCGCGGCATAGGGGATGGCTACACCTTC. This chain uses TRBV25-1 with TRBJ1-2, with D perhaps TRBD1 (5 bases). The germline V and J ends were trimmed by 7 bases and 6 bases, with 15 bases remaining between them. The germline CDR1 and CDR2 sequences are MGHDK and SYGVNS. The CDR3 sequence is 13 residues long.

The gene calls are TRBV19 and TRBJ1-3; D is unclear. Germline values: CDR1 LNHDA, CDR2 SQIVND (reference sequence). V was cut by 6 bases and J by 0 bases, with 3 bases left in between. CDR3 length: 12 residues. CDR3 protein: CASSFSGNTIYF. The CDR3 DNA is TGTGCCAGTAGCTTCTCTGGAAACACCATATATTTT.

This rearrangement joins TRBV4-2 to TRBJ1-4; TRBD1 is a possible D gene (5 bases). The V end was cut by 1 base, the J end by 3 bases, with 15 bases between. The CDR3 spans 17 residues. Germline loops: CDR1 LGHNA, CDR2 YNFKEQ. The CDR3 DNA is TGTGCCAGCAGCCAAGGGGATCAGGGCCGTCCTAATGAAAAACTGTTTTTT. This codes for CASSQGDQGRPNEKLFF.